This T cell receptor beta chain was identified in a study of cytomegalovirus exposure and HLA in healthy donors. The PCR used 60 Vbeta and 13 Jbeta primers. TCRdb keeps only in-frame clones here, not all; method: immunoSEQ multiplex PCR. The sample holds 200,000 or so clones; more than 75% are singletons and the top ten take approximately 0.36%. Each donor was nominally healthy when sampled (though unrecorded immune exposures were likely). Overall study findings and caveats: Per a prior analysis, the majority of TCR beta V segments were productive roughly 90% or roughly 30% of the time.

A word on this clone: The antigen is unknown.

The sequence was obtained from a male donor in good health and CMV-seropositive. Sequencing was carried out using PBMCs.

CDR3 nucleotide sequence: TGTGCCAGCAGTGGGCAACTAGCGAGGCAAGAGACCCAGTACTTC. Translating it yields CASSGQLARQETQYF. The V call is TRBV2, the J call TRBJ2-5; 7 bases map to TRBD2. V was clipped by 4 bases and J by 2 bases; unmatched bases: 7. Germline V gene data show CDR1 as SNHLY and CDR2 as FYNNEI. CDR3 length: 15 residues.